The 18 T cell receptor beta chains below come from one sample, sequenced in a study of blood T cell repertoires in COVID-19. Here immunoSEQ multiplex PCR was the method, and the copy in TCRdb shows in-frame clones only, minus some. Of more than 95,000 clones listed, about 80% are singletons. Sequencing used peripheral blood. These TCRs come from a woman older than 75 with active or convalescent COVID-19.

The V and J genes are TRBV5-1 and TRBJ1-1; 8 bases fit TRBD1. CDR3 length: 14 residues. The germline V gene has CDR1 SGHRS and CDR2 YFSETQ. The V and J ends lost 0 bases and 4 bases, in that order; junction bases with no gene match: 2. The CDR3 DNA reads as TGCGCCAGCAGCTTGGGGACAGGGTCCACTGAAGCTTTCTTT. Translating gives CASSLGTGSTEAFF.

The chain joins TRBV4-1 to TRBJ2-5; D perhaps matches TRBD1 (5 bases). The V and J ends lost 4 bases and 0 bases respectively, with 12 bases between them. The CDR3 length is 15 residues. Germline loops: CDR1 MGHRA, CDR2 YSYEKL. Here the CDR3 reads CASSLQGSYQETQYF. In nucleotides, the CDR3 is TGCGCCAGCAGCCTTCAGGGATCGTACCAAGAGACCCAGTACTTC.

The genes are TRBV28 and TRBJ1-3; a weak D match, TRBD1 (6 bases). V lost 7 bases and J 0 bases, leaving 19 bases between the germline ends. The germline gives CDR1 MDHEN, CDR2 SYDVKM. The CDR3 is 17 residues long. CDR3 sequence: CASTLGGGSFSGNTIYF. CDR3 coding DNA: TGTGCCAGCACCCTGGGGGGGGGCTCATTCTCTGGAAACACCATATATTTT. The whole variable domain, remainder taken from reference TRBV28 and TRBJ1-3, is DVKVTQSSRYLVKRTGEKVFLECVQDMDHENMFWYRQDPGLGLRLIYFSYDVKMKEKGDIPEGYSVSREKKERFSLILESASTNQTSMYLCASTLGGGSFSGNTIYFGEGSWLTVV.

This chain links TRBV6-6 with TRBJ1-5; 8 nucleotides match TRBD1. Losses at the gene ends were 6 bases for V and 6 bases for J; bases not matched to a gene: 7. Per the germline V gene, CDR1 is MNHNY and CDR2 is SVGAGI (reference sequence). The CDR3 length is 14 residues. The CDR3 loop is CASRAGGQGQPQHF. The CDR3, as DNA: TGTGCCAGCAGGGCAGGGGGCCAGGGTCAGCCCCAGCATTTT.

The genes are TRBV9 and TRBJ1-1; 7 bases match TRBD1. CDR1 and CDR2 (germline): SGDLS, YYNGEE. The CDR3 loop spans 15 amino acids. Trimming removed 3 bases from V and 3 bases from J; junction bases left unmatched: 8. The DNA of the CDR3 is TGTGCCAGCAGCGGCCGAGGAGACAGGGACACTGAAGCTTTCTTT. This encodes CASSGRGDRDTEAFF.

V and J are TRBV3-1 (or the pseudogene TRBV3-2) and TRBJ1-6; D is perhaps TRBD1 (5 bases). The CDR3 is 14 amino acids. Trimming cost V 1 base and J 8 bases, with 9 bases left between them. Looked up from germline, CDR1 is LGHDT and CDR2 is YNNKEL (reference sequence). The CDR3 loop reads CASSQVAGDSPLHF. CDR3 nucleotide sequence: TGTGCCAGCAGCCAAGTAGCGGGGGATTCACCCCTCCACTTT.

The J gene is TRBJ2-3, the V gene TRBV5-1; TRBD2 aligns across 8 bases. With 4 bases clipped from V and 3 bases from J, the junction kept 7 bases outside the gene matches. The germline V gene encodes CDR1 SGHRS and CDR2 YFSETQ. This CDR3 spans 15 amino acids. The CDR3 here is CASSAGLALTDTQYF. DNA for the CDR3: TGCGCCAGCAGCGCCGGACTAGCTTTAACAGATACGCAGTATTTT.

This clone was seen only once. The V gene is TRBV20-1, the J gene TRBJ2-7; TRBD1 matches at 7 bases. The CDR3 length is 14 residues. The germline gives CDR1 DFQATT, CDR2 SNEGSKA (reference sequence). Germline trimming cut 3 bases from V and 1 base from J; bases unmatched to any gene: 6. CDR3 region: CSASSGTASYEQYF. The CDR3 DNA reads TGCAGTGCTAGTAGTGGGACAGCGTCCTACGAGCAGTACTTC.

The chain carries TRBV10-3 and TRBJ1-5; D is ambiguous. This CDR3 comprises 13 residues. V was shortened by 2 bases and J by 9 bases, with 11 bases between the two germline ends. CDR1 is ENHRY, CDR2 SYGVKD, per germline. The CDR3 DNA reads TGTGCCATCAGTGAGGGGCCTTTGTGGCCCCAGCATTTT. This sequence encodes CAISEGPLWPQHF.

J is TRBJ2-7 and V is TRBV2; the D gene is possibly TRBD2 (5 bases). The germline V and J ends were trimmed by 10 bases and 0 bases, with 13 bases remaining between them. CDR1 and CDR2 from the germline V gene are SNHLY and FYNNEI. The CDR3 is made up of 13 amino acids. As DNA, the CDR3 is TGTGCCACCCCCCGGGGTCCCTCCTACGAGCAGTACTTC. It codes for CATPRGPSYEQYF.

V usage is TRBV5-1 and J usage is TRBJ2-1; 9 nucleotides line up with TRBD2. Germline V gene data show CDR1 as SGHRS and CDR2 as YFSETQ. J lost 0 bases, V lost 7 bases, and 5 bases had no gene match. This CDR3 has 15 residues. The CDR3 DNA is TGCGCCAGCTACCTAGCGGGACCCTCCTACAATGAGCAGTTCTTC. Translating gives CASYLAGPSYNEQFF.

V usage is TRBV6-5 and J usage is TRBJ2-7; D may be TRBD1 (5 bases). Germline CDR1 is MNHEY and CDR2 is SVGAGI. The CDR3 runs to 13 residues. Trimming took off 7 bases at V and 1 base at J, with 11 bases between the two ends. CDR3 protein: CASTGIGSYEQYF. DNA of the CDR3: TGTGCCAGCACAGGGATTGGGTCCTACGAGCAGTACTTC.

The rearrangement links TRBV7-2 to TRBJ1-4, with 8 bases matching TRBD1. The length of the CDR3 is 14 residues. J was trimmed by 5 bases and V by 5 bases; bases with no gene match: 4. Germline CDR1 is SGHTA and CDR2 is FQGNSA. The CDR3 DNA follows: TGTGCCAGCAGCAGAGGGACAGGCAATGAAAAACTGTTTTTT. Encoded protein: CASSRGTGNEKLFF.

The J gene is TRBJ1-2, the V gene TRBV7-9; 9 nucleotides line up with TRBD1. After removal of 3 bases from V and 0 bases from J, the junction contained 5 bases not matched to a gene. The CDR3 runs 16 residues. The germline V gene has CDR1 SEHNR and CDR2 FQNEAQ (reference sequence). CDR3 residues: CASSFRTGATNYGYTF. The CDR3 nucleotides read TGTGCCAGCAGCTTTCGGACAGGGGCGACTAACTATGGCTACACCTTC. Complete variable domain (other parts from reference TRBV7-9 and TRBJ1-2): DTGVSQNPRHKITKRGQNVTFRCDPISEHNRLYWYRQTLGQGPEFLTYFQNEAQLEKSRLLSDRFSAERPKGSFSTLEIQRTEQGDSAMYLCASSFRTGATNYGYTFGSGTRLTVV.

This clone was counted a few times. This rearrangement joins TRBV19 to TRBJ2-3; 7 nucleotides align to TRBD2. Germline assignment: CDR1 LNHDA and CDR2 SQIVND (reference sequence). This CDR3 is built from 14 residues. The J segment lost 5 bases and the V segment lost 9 bases, leaving 11 bases of the junction unmatched. CDR3 sequence (DNA): TGTGCCAGCCGAAGCTGGGAGGGGAAAGATACGCAGTATTTT. Its translation is CASRSWEGKDTQYF.

This clone showed up just a few times. This rearrangement joins TRBV11-2 to TRBJ1-3; D gene ambiguous. This CDR3 has 12 residues. The germline V gene has CDR1 SGHAT and CDR2 FQNNGV. V was shortened by 8 bases and J by 8 bases, with 13 bases between the two germline ends. The CDR3 region is CASEGTGDTIYF. Here the CDR3 DNA reads TGTGCCAGCGAGGGAACTGGGGACACCATATATTTT.

The table lists this clone with a few counts. The chain uses TRBV12-3 or TRBV12-4 and TRBJ1-4; 7 nucleotides match TRBD1. V was pared by 4 bases and J by 8 bases, with 4 bases of the junction left unmatched. The CDR3 is 13 residues long. The CDR3, as DNA: TGTGCCAGCAGTTCGGGACAGAGAGAAAAACTGTTTTTT. Protein sequence: CASSSGQREKLFF.

The chain carries TRBV9 and TRBJ1-1, with no clear D. This CDR3 has 15 residues. The ends were cut back, 0 bases at V and 1 base at J, with 10 bases in the middle. From germline, CDR1 is SGDLS and CDR2 YYNGEE. The CDR3 DNA reads TGTGCCAGCAGCGTAGATCCGGGGAAGAACACTGAAGCTTTCTTT. Residues: CASSVDPGKNTEAFF.